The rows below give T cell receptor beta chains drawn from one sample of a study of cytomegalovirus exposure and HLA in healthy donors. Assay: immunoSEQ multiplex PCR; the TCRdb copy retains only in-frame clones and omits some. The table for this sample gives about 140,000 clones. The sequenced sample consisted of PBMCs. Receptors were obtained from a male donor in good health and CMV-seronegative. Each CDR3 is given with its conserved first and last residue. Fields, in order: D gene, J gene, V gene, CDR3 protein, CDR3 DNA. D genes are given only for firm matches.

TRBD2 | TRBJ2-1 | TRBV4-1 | CASSQEIPGLASGEQFF | TGCGCCAGCAGCCAAGAAATCCCGGGACTAGCGAGCGGTGAGCAGTTCTTC
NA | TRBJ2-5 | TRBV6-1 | CASSDRYKETQYF | TGTGCCAGCAGCGACAGGTACAAGGAGACCCAGTACTTC
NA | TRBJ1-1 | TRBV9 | CASSVGTPNTEAFF | TGTGCCAGCAGCGTCGGGACACCGAACACTGAAGCTTTCTTT
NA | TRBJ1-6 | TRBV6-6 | CASSSLSSYNSPLHF | TGTGCCAGCAGTTCATTGAGCTCCTATAATTCACCCCTCCACTTT
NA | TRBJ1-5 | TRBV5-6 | CASSQGGLGNQPQHF | TGTGCCAGCAGCCAGGGTGGGCTGGGCAATCAGCCCCAGCATTTT
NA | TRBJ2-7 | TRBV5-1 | CASSLSGSSYEQYF | TGCGCCAGCAGCTTGTCCGGGAGCTCCTACGAGCAGTACTTC
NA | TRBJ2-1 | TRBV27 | CASKPGDSGYNEQFF | TGTGCCAGCAAACCTGGGGATAGCGGTTACAATGAGCAGTTCTTC
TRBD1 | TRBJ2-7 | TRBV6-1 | CASTMDRGLYEQYF | TGTGCCAGCACTATGGACAGGGGGCTCTACGAGCAGTACTTC
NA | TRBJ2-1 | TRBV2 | CASRRVAGSDEQFF | TGTGCCAGCAGGCGGGTCGCTGGTTCGGATGAGCAGTTCTTC
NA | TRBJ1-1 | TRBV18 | CASSPPKAGTEAFF | TGTGCCAGCTCACCACCGAAGGCAGGGACTGAAGCTTTCTTT